This is a list of T cell receptor beta chains from one sample in a study of T cells in Graves' hyperthyroidism and ophthalmopathy. TCRdb re-analysed the multiplex PCR reads in MiXCR, keeping a single row per CDR3 protein. The sample lists more than 500,000 distinct CDR3 sequences, around 15% occurring once. The sequencing input was blood. All receptors derive from a woman aged 25-40 years with Graves' ophthalmopathy. The CDR3 runs from the conserved cysteine through the conserved F or W. A D gene is named only where the DNA matches it firmly. Clone sizes are given selectively: once, few, many, or a class where the clone is expanded.

>.|.|TRBJ2-1|TRBV19
TGTGCCAGTAGTTGGGGTTACAATGAGCAGTTCTTC
CASSWGYNEQFF
>few|TRBD2|TRBJ2-1|TRBV9
TGTGCCAGCAGCGGCGGGAGGGCCTGGGGGCAGTTCTTC
CASSGGRAWGQFF
>many|TRBD1|TRBJ1-4|TRBV28
TGTGCCAGCAGTTTCGGACAGGGAGATGAAAAACTGTTTTTT
CASSFGQGDEKLFF
>many|TRBD2|TRBJ2-3|TRBV20-1
TGCAGTGCTAGAGCACTAGCGGGAGTCCACGTTGACCCAGATACGCAGTATTTT
CSARALAGVHVDPDTQYF
>.|.|TRBJ2-1|TRBV11-2
TGTGCCAGCAGCCGGGCGATCCATGAGCAGTTCTTC
CASSRAIHEQFF
>.|TRBD1|TRBJ1-2|TRBV19
TGTGCCAGTAGTACCCCAGACAGGGGAGGCTATGGCTACACCTTC
CASSTPDRGGYGYTF
>.|TRBD2|TRBJ2-5|TRBV5-1
TGCGCCAGCAGCCAGGGACTACAAACTATACAGGAGACCCAGTACTTC
CASSQGLQTIQETQYF
>.|TRBD2|TRBJ2-1|TRBV9
TGTGCCAGCAGCGTAGAAGGGACTAGCTTGGGGAATGAGCAGTTCTTC
CASSVEGTSLGNEQFF
>few|TRBD1|TRBJ1-6|TRBV4-2
TGTGCCAGCAGCCAAGACTGGACAGGCGTATTACCCCTCCACTTT
CASSQDWTGVLPLHF
>.|.|TRBJ2-5|TRBV7-6
TGTGCCAGCAGCTTAGCCCCAGGGATTAAAGAGACCCAGTACTTC
CASSLAPGIKETQYF
>many|.|TRBJ2-5|TRBV3-1
TGTGCCAGCAGCCAAGTCCCGCCTCTAGCGAACCAAGAGACCCAGTACTTC
CASSQVPPLANQETQYF
>few|TRBD1|TRBJ1-2|TRBV10-1
TGCGCCAGCAGTGCCTCGACAGGGAATGGCTACACCTTC
CASSASTGNGYTF
>many|.|TRBJ2-5|TRBV20-1
TGCAGTGCTAGGCGGCTAGCAGAAGAGACCCAGTACTTC
CSARRLAEETQYF
>few|.|TRBJ2-7|TRBV12-3/TRBV12-4
TGTGCCAGCAGTTTAACCGGGACGGAATACGAGCAGTACTTC
CASSLTGTEYEQYF
>many|.|TRBJ2-7|TRBV10-3
TGTGCCATCAGGGACGGCATGGACGAGCAGTACTTC
CAIRDGMDEQYF
>.|TRBD1|TRBJ2-7|TRBV4-2
TGTGCCAGCAGCCCACAGGGGCCGGGACAGGGGAGTCCCGAGCAGTACTTC
CASSPQGPGQGSPEQYF
>.|.|TRBJ2-1|TRBV28
TGTGCCAGCAGTCTCTCCGGACTACCTCCCACGACACTCTCTTACAATGAGCAGTTCTTC
CASSLSGLPPTTLSYNEQFF
>.|TRBD1|TRBJ2-7|TRBV5-1
TGCGCCAGCAGCCGCACCGGGACAGGGTCGAACGAGCAGTACTTC
CASSRTGTGSNEQYF
>many|.|TRBJ1-1|TRBV20-1
TGCAGTGCCTGCGACAGTTTCACCTATGAAGCTTTCTTT
CSACDSFTYEAFF
>many|.|TRBJ2-7|TRBV12-3/TRBV12-4
TGTGCCAGCAGTTGGGGCATATACGAGCAGTACTTC
CASSWGIYEQYF
>few|.|TRBJ1-5|TRBV12-3/TRBV12-4
TGTGCCAGCAGTGAACCCTTGGGGGTGCCCCAGCATTTT
CASSEPLGVPQHF
>many|.|TRBJ2-5|TRBV4-1
TGCGCCACATCCGGGCCACAGGAGGAGACCCAGTACTTC
CATSGPQEETQYF
>many|.|TRBJ1-2|TRBV30
TGTGCCTGGAGTGTAAAAGTTTCTTCTGGCTACACCTTC
CAWSVKVSSGYTF
>many|.|TRBJ1-5|TRBV30
TGTGCCTGGAGTCGCGGGCCCGGTCCCCAGCATTTT
CAWSRGPGPQHF
>few|.|TRBJ2-5|TRBV4-1
TGCGCCAGCAGCCAAGTAGGTAAAGGAGAGACCCAGTACTTC
CASSQVGKGETQYF
>many|.|TRBJ2-5|TRBV20-1
TGCAGTGCTAGAGATCGGGAGACAGGCCAAGAGACCCAGTACTTC
CSARDRETGQETQYF
>many|TRBD2|TRBJ2-5|TRBV20-1
TGCAGTGCTAGAGGGACTAGCGGAAACCAAGAGACCCAGTACTTC
CSARGTSGNQETQYF
>few|.|TRBJ1-6|TRBV12-3/TRBV12-4
TGTGCCAGCAGTTTAAGGGCAGGTGATTCACCCCTCCACTTT
CASSLRAGDSPLHF
>many|.|TRBJ2-7|TRBV5-5
TGTGCCAGCAGCGAAGCTTCGACGCCCGGTTCCTACGAGCAGTACTTC
CASSEASTPGSYEQYF
>.|.|TRBJ1-1|TRBV10-3
TGTGCCATCCGTGAGTGGGAGGGGACGGACACTGAAGCTTTCTTT
CAIREWEGTDTEAFF
>many|.|TRBJ1-2|TRBV12-3/TRBV12-4
TGTGCCAGCAGTTTTGGGCAGGACGAGGGCTACACCTTC
CASSFGQDEGYTF
>.|.|TRBJ1-6|TRBV12-5
TGTGCTAGTGGTCCCCTCCGGGCTAATAATTCACCCCTCCACTTT
CASGPLRANNSPLHF
>.|.|TRBJ1-6|TRBV7-9
TGTGCCAGCAGCGCAGAGGGACAACCGAATTCACCCCTCCACTTT
CASSAEGQPNSPLHF
>many|TRBD1|TRBJ1-1|TRBV4-2
TGTGCCAGCAGCCAAGAACCGGGACAGGGAACTGAAGCTTTCTTT
CASSQEPGQGTEAFF
>.|.|TRBJ2-5|TRBV5-1
TGTGCCAGCAGCTTGGTAGGGACCCGAGAGACCCAGTACTTC
CASSLVGTRETQYF
>many|TRBD2|TRBJ2-1|TRBV30
TGTGCCTCAGTTGAGCGGGATTTTGAGCAGTTCTTC
CASVERDFEQFF
>many|.|TRBJ2-1|TRBV3-1
TGTGCCAGCAGCCCGACAGGGTTCGGGAGGGATGAGCAGTTCTTC
CASSPTGFGRDEQFF
>.|.|TRBJ2-5|TRBV9
TGTGCCAGCAGCGCGGGACTCGCTACCAGAAACCAAGAGACCCAGTACTTC
CASSAGLATRNQETQYF
>.|.|TRBJ2-3|TRBV7-8
TGTGCCAGCAGCTTAAGGGGGGTAGGGGGCACAGATACGCAGTATTTT
CASSLRGVGGTDTQYF
>many|.|TRBJ1-2|TRBV4-1
TGCGCCAGCAGCCAAGATTTGGGGGCAAAGCTAGGAGGCTACACCTTC
CASSQDLGAKLGGYTF
>many|TRBD2|TRBJ2-3|TRBV5-4
TGTGCCAGCGGTTCTAGCGGGAGTGATACGCAGTATTTT
CASGSSGSDTQYF